Below, 25 T cell receptor beta chains from the same sample are listed, as sequenced in a study of immune evolution from preneoplasia to lung adenocarcinoma. The repertoire was sequenced with immunoSEQ multiplex PCR; TCRdb's copy has only in-frame clones and lacks some. There are roughly 40,000 clones in the sample; over 75% occur only once, and less than 6% lies in the top ten. The sequencing input was FFPE invasive lung adenocarcinoma tissue. All receptors derive from a person between 55 and 70 years old with lung adenocarcinoma.

This sequence joins TRBV27 and TRBJ2-3; 10 bases agree with TRBD2. V was pared by 6 bases and J by 1 base, with 10 bases of the junction left unmatched. This CDR3 region has 17 residues. Germline V CDR1 and CDR2: MNHEY, SMNVEV (reference sequence). The CDR3 region is CASRNPGLAIGTDTQYF. The CDR3 coding sequence is TGTGCCAGCAGGAACCCGGGACTAGCGATAGGCACAGATACGCAGTATTTT.

V is TRBV6-1 and J is TRBJ2-5; 9 nucleotides match TRBD1. Germline values: CDR1 MNHNS, CDR2 SASEGT. Germline trimming cut 2 bases from V and 5 bases from J; bases unmatched to any gene: 6. The CDR3 consists of 15 residues. The CDR3 sequence: CASSEIGQGRETQYF. As DNA, the CDR3 is TGTGCCAGCAGTGAAATCGGACAGGGGAGGGAGACCCAGTACTTC.

V and J are TRBV11-2 and TRBJ2-5; 8 bases agree with TRBD2. The CDR3 is made up of 15 amino acids. The J segment lost 5 bases and the V segment lost 2 bases, leaving 7 bases of the junction unmatched. CDR1 is SGHAT and CDR2 is FQNNGV in the germline V gene. CDR3 in amino acids: CASSLNPSGGETQYF. The CDR3 DNA reads as TGTGCCAGCAGCTTAAACCCCTCGGGGGGGGAGACCCAGTACTTC.

The chain joins TRBV11-1 to TRBJ2-2; 15 bases are shared with TRBD2. CDR1 is SGHAT, CDR2 FQDESV, per germline (reference sequence). The CDR3 contains 16 residues. With V trimmed by 7 bases and J by 7 bases, 7 bases remained unmatched. CDR3 DNA: TGTGCCAGCACCGGGACTAGCGGGAGGCGTAGCGGGGAGCTGTTTTTT. Protein product: CASTGTSGRRSGELFF.

The V call is TRBV5-1, the J call TRBJ2-1; 12 bases fit TRBD2. J was trimmed by 9 bases and V by 3 bases; bases with no gene match: 1. This CDR3 region has 13 residues. Germline assignment: CDR1 SGHRS and CDR2 YFSETQ. CDR3 sequence reads: CASSWTSGTEQFF. CDR3 sequence (DNA): TGCGCCAGCAGCTGGACTAGCGGGACTGAGCAGTTCTTC.

This clone showed up just a few times. The chain recombines TRBV5-1 with TRBJ1-1; possibly TRBD1 for D (5 bases). The CDR3 is 17 amino acids. Germline assignment: CDR1 SGHRS and CDR2 YFSETQ. Trimming took off 7 bases at V and 1 base at J, with 23 bases between the two ends. The CDR3: CASAILFSRGTNTEAFF. In DNA, the CDR3 is TGCGCCAGCGCTATTCTTTTTTCTCGCGGGACGAACACTGAAGCTTTCTTT.

This clone is a singleton in its sample. At the DNA level, this CDR3 is encoded by other sequences in the same sample as well. The chain has TRBV19 and TRBJ2-2; 8 bases align to TRBD1. Germline trimming cut 9 bases from V and 6 bases from J; bases unmatched to any gene: 9. Per germline, CDR1 LNHDA and CDR2 SQIVND (reference sequence). The CDR3 has 14 amino acids. The DNA of the CDR3 is TGTGCCAGCTCCGGGACAGGCGTCGCCGGGGAGCTGTTTTTT. It yields the protein CASSGTGVAGELFF.

The chain recombines TRBV7-8 with TRBJ2-2, with 8 bases aligning to TRBD2. J lost 2 bases, V lost 0 bases, and 14 bases had no gene match. Germline V gene lookup returns CDR1 SGHVS and CDR2 FQNEAQ. The CDR3 has 20 residues. In DNA form, the CDR3 reads TGTGCCAGCAGCTTAGCGCTACGACTTCCCGGGGGGGGCAACACCGGGGAGCTGTTTTTT. Translating it yields CASSLALRLPGGGNTGELFF.

This sequence joins TRBV16 and TRBJ2-7; no clear D gene. With 0 bases removed from V and 4 bases from J, the gap between germline ends came to 7 bases. This CDR3 comprises 13 residues. Germline assignment: CDR1 KGHSY and CDR2 FQNENV. Written as DNA, the CDR3 is TGTGCCAGCAGCCAATCGAGTGAGTACGAGCAGTACTTC. It encodes CASSQSSEYEQYF.

The chain employs TRBV5-1 and TRBJ1-1; D call uncertain. Germline assignment: CDR1 SGHRS and CDR2 YFSETQ. This CDR3 is built from 14 residues. V was cut by 1 base and J by 1 base, with 8 bases left in between. In DNA form, the CDR3 reads TGCGCCAGCAGCTTGTGGCCCGCGAACACTGAAGCTTTCTTT. It encodes CASSLWPANTEAFF.

The chain recombines TRBV7-2 with TRBJ2-5, with D tentatively TRBD2 (5 bases). V was cut by 5 bases and J by 5 bases, with 18 bases left in between. The CDR3 extends over 15 amino acids. Germline CDR1 and CDR2: SGHTA and FQGNSA. Written as DNA, the CDR3 is TGTGCCAGCAGCCCCCGCCAGCGGTCTATGGAGACCCAGTACTTC. Encoded protein: CASSPRQRSMETQYF.

The chain joins TRBV6-5 to TRBJ2-1; D tentatively reads TRBD1 or TRBD2 (5 bases each). The CDR3 covers 15 residues. The germline V and J ends were trimmed by 4 bases and 4 bases, with 14 bases remaining between them. The germline CDR1 and CDR2 sequences are MNHEY and SVGAGI. The chain's CDR3 is CASSFSGRAYNEQFF. The CDR3 coding sequence is TGTGCCAGCAGTTTTTCGGGACGAGCATACAATGAGCAGTTCTTC.

J is TRBJ1-4 and V is TRBV6-1; D gene unclear. This CDR3 contains 14 residues. CDR1 is MNHNS and CDR2 is SASEGT in the germline V gene. With 5 bases removed from V and 9 bases from J, the gap between germline ends came to 16 bases. The CDR3 nucleotides are TGTGCCAGCAGTAGCTCCTGGGCGGCTCAAAAACTGTTTTTT. It encodes CASSSSWAAQKLFF.

In its sample, this clone was seen once. The chain couples TRBV5-4 to TRBJ2-7; 7 nucleotides match TRBD1. V shed 4 bases, J shed 0 bases, and the junction held 10 bases outside the gene matches. CDR1 and CDR2 from the germline V gene are SGHNT and YYREEE (reference sequence). CDR3 length: 16 amino acids. The CDR3, as DNA: TGTGCCAGCAGCCCTGGCGGACAGGTGTACTCCTACGAGCAGTACTTC. Amino acids: CASSPGGQVYSYEQYF.

The rearrangement joins TRBV9 to TRBJ2-1, with no clear D. The V gene's germline CDR1 is SGDLS and CDR2 YYNGEE. The ends were cut back, 5 bases at V and 5 bases at J, with 14 bases in the middle. CDR3 size: 14 residues. CDR3 coding DNA: TGTGCCAGCAGGGGCGTGGGCCCCCACAATGAGCAGTTCTTC. Translation gives CASRGVGPHNEQFF.

The V gene is TRBV29-1, the J gene TRBJ2-5; D is possibly TRBD2 (7 bases). Germline values: CDR1 SQVTM, CDR2 ANQGSEA. Trimming removed 7 bases at V and 3 bases at J, with 18 bases between. The CDR3 covers 14 residues. The CDR3 coding sequence is TGCAGCGCGGCCCCCCGGGGGGCGAAAGAGACCCAGTACTTC. Its protein product is CSAAPRGAKETQYF.

This clone was counted only a few times. The chain couples TRBV5-1 to TRBJ2-2, with a weak D call TRBD2 (6 bases). Trimming took off 0 bases at V and 6 bases at J, with 15 bases between the two ends. The CDR3 spans 16 residues. In germline, CDR1 is SGHRS, CDR2 YFSETQ. The CDR3 protein is CASSLAGGVPSGELFF. CDR3 sequence (DNA): TGCGCCAGCAGCTTGGCTGGAGGGGTCCCATCCGGGGAGCTGTTTTTT.

The V gene is TRBV28, the J gene TRBJ2-1; 11 bases agree with TRBD2. This CDR3 spans 14 amino acids. After removal of 5 bases from V and 10 bases from J, the junction contained 7 bases not matched to a gene. CDR1 and CDR2 from the germline V gene are MDHEN and SYDVKM. The CDR3 region is CASSTPSGGREQFF. DNA of the CDR3: TGTGCCAGCAGTACTCCTAGCGGGGGGAGGGAGCAGTTCTTC. The full variable domain, rest sourced from reference TRBV28 and TRBJ2-1, is DVKVTQSSRYLVKRTGEKVFLECVQDMDHENMFWYRQDPGLGLRLIYFSYDVKMKEKGDIPEGYSVSREKKERFSLILESASTNQTSMYLCASSTPSGGREQFFGPGTRLTVL.

V usage is TRBV7-9 and J usage is TRBJ2-1; TRBD2 is a possible D gene (6 bases). V lost 10 bases and J lost 0, with 13 bases in between. Per the germline V gene, CDR1 is SEHNR and CDR2 is FQNEAQ (reference sequence). The CDR3 is 14 amino acids. CDR3 bases: TGTGCCACCTTGGAGGGGAGCTCCTACAATGAGCAGTTCTTC. Protein sequence: CATLEGSSYNEQFF.

This clone was counted once. The V call is TRBV28, the J call TRBJ1-2; TRBD1 aligns across 7 bases. V lost 4 bases and J lost 4; bases outside the gene matches: 6. The CDR3 spans 14 residues. In germline, CDR1 is MDHEN, CDR2 SYDVKM. The CDR3 protein is CASSSGGQSYGYTF. The CDR3 nucleotides read TGTGCCAGCAGTTCAGGGGGACAGAGCTATGGCTACACCTTC.

The chain is built from TRBV6-1 and TRBJ2-7, with 9 bases lining up with TRBD2. The CDR3 is made up of 14 amino acids. Trimming removed 4 bases from V and 2 bases from J; junction bases left unmatched: 3. Germline V gene data show CDR1 as MNHNS and CDR2 as SASEGT. The CDR3 DNA reads as TGTGCCAGCAGTGGACTAGCGGTGCCCTACGAGCAGTACTTC. It specifies CASSGLAVPYEQYF.

The chain couples TRBV6-1 to TRBJ2-4; TRBD2 matches 7 bases. From germline, CDR1 is MNHNS and CDR2 SASEGT. The CDR3 has 14 amino acids. Losses at the gene ends were 8 bases for V and 2 bases for J; bases not matched to a gene: 6. In DNA form, the CDR3 reads TGTGCCAGCCCGGGGGGAGGGTCCAAAAACATTCAGTACTTC. This codes for CASPGGGSKNIQYF.

The V call is TRBV5-4, the J call TRBJ2-3; D is unresolved. This CDR3 has 14 residues. The V gene's germline CDR1 is SGHNT and CDR2 YYREEE (reference sequence). The V gene lost 2 bases and the J gene lost 0 bases, with 7 bases spanning the gap. The CDR3 here is CASSFSSSTDTQYF. DNA of the CDR3: TGTGCCAGCAGCTTTAGCTCTAGCACAGATACGCAGTATTTT.

This clone occurred a few times. The genes are TRBV7-9 and TRBJ2-7, with D tentatively TRBD2 (5 bases). The CDR3 spans 15 residues. Germline V gene sequence: CDR1 SEHNR, CDR2 FQNEAQ (reference sequence). The ends were cut back, 5 bases at V and 1 base at J, with 15 bases in the middle. This CDR3 reads CASSPAWTGSYEQYF. Here the CDR3 DNA reads TGTGCCAGCAGCCCCGCTTGGACGGGATCCTACGAGCAGTACTTC.

This chain links TRBV7-2 with TRBJ2-7; weak D call: TRBD1 (6 bases). Trimming shortened V by 3 bases and J by 3 bases, and 15 bases separated the two germline ends. The length of the CDR3 is 15 residues. CDR1 SGHTA and CDR2 FQGNSA come from the germline V gene. The CDR3 spells CASSFPQQGIYEQYF. The CDR3 DNA sequence: TGTGCCAGCAGCTTTCCCCAACAGGGCATCTACGAGCAGTACTTC.